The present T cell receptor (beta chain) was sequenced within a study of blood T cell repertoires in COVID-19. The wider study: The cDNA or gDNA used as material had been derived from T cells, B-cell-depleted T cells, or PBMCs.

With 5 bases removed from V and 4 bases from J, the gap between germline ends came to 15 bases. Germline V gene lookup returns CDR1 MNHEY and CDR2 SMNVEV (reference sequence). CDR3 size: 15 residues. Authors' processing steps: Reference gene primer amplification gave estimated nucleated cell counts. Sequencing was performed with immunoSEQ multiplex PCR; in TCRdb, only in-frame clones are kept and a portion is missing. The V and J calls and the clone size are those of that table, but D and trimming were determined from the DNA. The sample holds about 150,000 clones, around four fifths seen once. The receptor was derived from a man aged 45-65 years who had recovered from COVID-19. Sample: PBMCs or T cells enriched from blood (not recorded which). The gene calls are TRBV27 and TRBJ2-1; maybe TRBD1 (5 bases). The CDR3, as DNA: TGTGCCAGCAGTCTTAGACAGAAAGAATACAATGAGCAGTTCTTC. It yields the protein CASSLRQKEYNEQFF.